One and the same sample provided the 2 T cell receptor beta chains below, sequenced in a study of blood T cell repertoires in COVID-19. This table comes from immunoSEQ multiplex PCR, and its TCRdb copy is limited to in-frame clones, with some not included. The sample contains fewer than 250,000 clones, about 90% of which appear only once. The sequenced sample consisted of PBMCs or T cells enriched from blood (not recorded which). These receptor sequences come from a man in his fifties or sixties who had been exposed to COVID-19.

This rearrangement joins TRBV3-1 (or the pseudogene TRBV3-2) to TRBJ2-7; D may be TRBD2 (6 bases). CDR1 LGHDT and CDR2 YNNKEL come from the germline V gene (reference sequence). This CDR3 contains 14 residues. V was trimmed by 1 base and J by 3 bases, leaving 10 bases between them. CDR3 in DNA: TGTGCCAGCAGCCAAGGGGTCGGGGGCTACGAGCAGTACTTC. This sequence encodes CASSQGVGGYEQYF.

The table lists this clone with a count of one. The rearrangement joins TRBV6-5 to TRBJ1-1; D is uncertain. Trimming removed 2 bases from V and 5 bases from J, with 15 bases in between. The CDR3 sequence is 15 residues long. Germline CDR1 is MNHEY and CDR2 is SVGAGI. This CDR3 is CASSYPTTGRTEAFF. In DNA, the CDR3 is TGTGCCAGCAGTTACCCTACCACGGGGAGGACTGAAGCTTTCTTT.